The TCR beta chain described here comes from a study of T cell responses to AZD1222 COVID-19 vaccine. The CDR3 totals 14 residues. CDR1 and CDR2 from the germline V gene are GTSNPN and SVGIG (reference sequence). V lost 2 bases, J lost 8 bases, and 9 bases stayed unmatched. Libraries were prepared by immunoSEQ multiplex PCR; TCRdb keeps only in-frame clonotypes and omits some of them. The repertoire consists of 25,000 to 35,000 clones, with 93% occurring once and the leading ten covering 8% to 9%. This clonotype was sampled from an adult in good health. The starting material was peripheral blood, obtained on day 0 of AZD1222 vaccination. The rearrangement uses TRBV30 and TRBJ2-5; 9 nucleotides match TRBD1. CDR3 DNA: TGTGCCTGGAGTCCCGGGGACAGGGACGGTACCCAGTACTTC. It translates to CAWSPGDRDGTQYF.